The clone carrying this T cell receptor beta chain was observed a few times. Seattle-derived patients entered the study during active infection and were followed longitudinally. The data originate from a study of blood T cell repertoires in COVID-19. Across the study: Samples of COVID-19 (acute and convalescent) were obtained from the United States, Italy and Spain.

The protocol was immunoSEQ multiplex PCR, while the TCRdb copy is restricted to in-frame clones and leaves out a portion. The sample consists of about 480,000 clones, 89% of them appearing once. The germline gives CDR1 DFQATT, CDR2 SNEGSKA (reference sequence). V lost 3 bases to trimming and J lost 9 bases, with 21 bases between them. CDR3 length: 15 amino acids. The TCR was taken from a man younger than 30 with COVID-19, enrolled during active disease. Sequencing input: peripheral blood. The V and J genes are TRBV20-1 and TRBJ1-5, with D possibly matching TRBD1 (6 bases). The CDR3 DNA sequence: TGCAGTGCTAGTCTGAATGGGGGCCGGGCGGGGCCCCAGCATTTT. It yields the protein CSASLNGGRAGPQHF.